Below, 2 T cell receptor beta chains from the same sample are listed, as sequenced in a study of shared clonotypes between healthy human individuals. Only in-frame clones appear in the TCRdb table, and some are missing; sequencing was by immunoSEQ multiplex PCR. This table holds about 1.1 million clones, approximately 77% found once. Sequenced sample: memory CD4+ T cells from PBMCs. Subset noted: CD45RA-negative fraction. These TCRs come from a man in his late teens or twenties in good health. Some clones in this sample may be carry-over from other donors' samples.

As concerns this clone: The junction shows a germline mismatch at one end, possibly a read error. V gene TRBV28 combines with J gene TRBJ1-1; D is perhaps TRBD1 (6 bases). This CDR3 has 11 residues. Germline V gene lookup returns CDR1 MDHEN and CDR2 SYDVKM. The CDR3 DNA sequence: TGTGCCAGCAGCCCGAGGGGGGAAGCTTTATTT. Protein product: CASSPRGEALF.

V gene TRBV4-1 combines with J gene TRBJ1-4; no clear D. Germline CDR1 and CDR2: MGHRA and YSYEKL. Trimming took off 0 bases at V and 6 bases at J, with 14 bases between the two ends. This CDR3 is built from 16 residues. For the CDR3, the DNA is TGCGCCAGCAGCCAAGATCGGCCAGGCCGCGATGAAAAACTGTTTTTT. This gives the protein CASSQDRPGRDEKLFF.